The T cell receptor (beta chain) described here comes from a study of shared clonotypes between healthy human individuals. The assay was carried out at the deep level. The table came from immunoSEQ multiplex PCR; TCRdb's copy has only in-frame clones and leaves some out. Of roughly 2.4 million clones listed, under 97% are singletons. Germline V CDR1 and CDR2: MNHEY, SVGAGI. V lost 8 bases, J lost 1 base, and 8 bases lay in between. This CDR3 region has 12 residues. The receptor was isolated from a man aged 18 to 30 in good health. The sequencing sample was made of naive CD4+ T cells sorted from blood. The subset denotes: CD45RA+ positively selected. This chain joins TRBV6-5 and TRBJ1-1, with D uncertain. The CDR3 sequence is CASGQTNTEAFF. CDR3 nucleotides: TGTGCCAGCGGGCAGACGAACACTGAAGCTTTCTTT.